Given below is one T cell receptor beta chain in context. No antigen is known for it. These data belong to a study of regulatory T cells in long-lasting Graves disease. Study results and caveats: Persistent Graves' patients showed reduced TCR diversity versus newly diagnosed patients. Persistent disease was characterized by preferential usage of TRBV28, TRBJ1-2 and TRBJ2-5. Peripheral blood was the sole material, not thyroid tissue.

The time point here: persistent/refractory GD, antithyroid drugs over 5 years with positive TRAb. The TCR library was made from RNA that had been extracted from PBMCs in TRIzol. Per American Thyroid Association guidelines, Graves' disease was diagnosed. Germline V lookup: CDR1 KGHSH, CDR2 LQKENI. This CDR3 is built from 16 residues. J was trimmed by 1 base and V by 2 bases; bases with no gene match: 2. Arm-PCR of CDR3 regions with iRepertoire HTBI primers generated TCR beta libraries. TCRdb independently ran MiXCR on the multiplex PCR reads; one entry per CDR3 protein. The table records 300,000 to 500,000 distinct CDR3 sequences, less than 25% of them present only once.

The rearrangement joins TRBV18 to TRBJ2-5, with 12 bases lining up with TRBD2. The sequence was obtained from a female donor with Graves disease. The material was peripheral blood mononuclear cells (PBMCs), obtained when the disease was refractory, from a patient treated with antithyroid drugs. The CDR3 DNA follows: TGTGCCAGCTCACCAGGACTAGCGGGGTTCCAAGAGACCCAGTACTTC. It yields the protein CASSPGLAGFQETQYF.